This entry is about one T cell receptor beta chain. Its antigen is still unknown. TCRdb's table, derived via immunoSEQ multiplex PCR, lists solely in-frame clones and lacks some. Of about 130,000 clones listed, around 89% are singletons. Germline CDR1 is MNHEY and CDR2 is SMNVEV (reference sequence). The CDR3 runs 13 residues. Trimming left V 0 bases short and J 9 bases short, with 9 bases between. The sample is drawn from a study of T cell responses to AZD1222 COVID-19 vaccine. Study findings and constraints: There were mostly white British donors and more females than males, and clonal diversity was possibly underestimated. Baseline serology detected seropositivity in only a handful of AZD1222 recipients. The study found Spike-specific TCR breadth and depth rose after two AZD1222 doses.

This chain links TRBV27 with TRBJ2-1; tentative D call: TRBD2 (5 bases). The sequence came from an adult in good health. This material consisted of peripheral blood, taken on day 0 of AZD1222 vaccination. CDR3 nucleotides: TGTGCCAGCAGTTTATCGATAGGGAGTGAGCAGTTCTTC. Protein sequence: CASSLSIGSEQFF.